Detailed here is one T cell receptor (beta chain). Its antigen is undetermined. The data were obtained in a study of OX40 agonist ivuxolimab in advanced cancers. Overall study context: Melanoma, hepatocellular carcinoma, head and neck or renal cell cancer occurred in dose-escalation patients. Averaging about 60 years in age, with a range of about 23 to 79, the cohort was about 85% male. Study-wide results and caveats: CD8+ T cells averaged more expanded clones than CD4+. Some patients without response likewise showed low normalized clonal expansion.

The V gene's germline CDR1 is SGHRS and CDR2 YFSETQ. V was cut by 4 bases and J by 0 bases, with 14 bases left in between. This CDR3 contains 16 residues. Using immunoSEQ multiplex PCR, the repertoire was profiled, and TCRdb retains in-frame clones only, with some absent. The repertoire holds roughly 53,000 clones, with 80% to 90% as singletons. The chain couples TRBV5-1 to TRBJ2-1; D possibly uses TRBD1 or TRBD2 (5 bases each). The sequence was collected from an adult with an advanced solid tumor such as melanoma, head and neck, liver or kidney cancer. The source material was CD4+ or CD8+ T cells sorted from blood, sampled in a trial of the OX40 agonist ivuxolimab. The CDR3 region has the DNA TGCGCCAGCAGCACGGGACCCGAGAGCTCCTACAATGAGCAGTTCTTC. It encodes CASSTGPESSYNEQFF.